This TCR beta chain was sequenced during a study of blood T cell repertoires in COVID-19. The repertoire was sequenced with immunoSEQ multiplex PCR; TCRdb's copy has only in-frame clones and lacks some. The table lists some 250,000 clones, roughly 80% of them singletons. The length of the CDR3 is 15 residues. Germline CDR1 is MNHEY and CDR2 is SVGEGT. Trimming removed 5 bases from V and 4 bases from J, with 14 bases in between. The origin of this receptor is a woman younger than 35 with acute or convalescent COVID-19. The chain has TRBV6-2 or TRBV6-3 and TRBJ2-2; D is perhaps TRBD1 (6 bases). Sequencing was done on a sample of peripheral blood. The CDR3 here is CASSTQGIGTGELFF. CDR3 nucleotides: TGTGCCAGCAGTACCCAGGGGATTGGCACCGGGGAGCTGTTTTTT.